This T cell receptor beta chain was identified during a study of blood T cell repertoires in COVID-19. Overall study context: Whether acute or convalescent, the COVID-19 samples came from the United States, Italy and Spain. Sample material is recorded as cDNA or gDNA derived from T cells, B-cell-depleted T cells, or PBMCs.

Germline V lookup: CDR1 MNHNS, CDR2 SASEGT. V was cut by 1 base and J by 2 bases, with 8 bases left in between. The CDR3 is made up of 14 amino acids. Authors' processing steps: Reference gene primer amplification in the assay estimated nucleated cell counts. Assay: immunoSEQ multiplex PCR; the TCRdb copy retains only in-frame clones and omits some. The DNA gave D and trimming, while V, J and clone size come from that table. Of 130,000 or so clones in the sample, roughly 84% were seen once. This TCR was sampled from a man in his sixties with acute or convalescent COVID-19. The chain uses TRBV6-1 and TRBJ1-1; a weak D match, TRBD1 (5 bases). Sequencing used peripheral blood. CDR3 residues: CASSEGRGNTEAFF. The CDR3 nucleotides read TGTGCCAGCAGTGAAGGTAGGGGTAACACTGAAGCTTTCTTT.